The 10 T cell receptor beta chains reported below all come from one sample, sequenced in a study of TIL therapy for anti-PD-1-resistant metastatic lung cancer. The time point was: pre-treatment sample, taken before nivolumab and TIL therapy. Tumor tissue came from excised metastases, mostly pleural nodules or supraclavicular lymph nodes. Sequencing used immunoSEQ v3. Generated by immunoSEQ multiplex PCR, the TCRdb table keeps only in-frame clones and is missing some. The table lists tens of thousands of clones, about two thirds of them singletons. The sequences come from tumor tissue, collected at baseline. The receptors come from a person between 30 and 79 years old with non-small cell lung cancer.

The rearrangement uses TRBV15 and TRBJ2-5, with 9 bases fitting TRBD1. TRBJ2-7 explains the end of the DNA better; the J call may be wrong. Germline V gives CDR1 LNHNV, CDR2 YYDKDF (reference sequence). The CDR3 totals 16 residues. The CDR3 sequence is CATSPRQGGIVYEQYF. Written as DNA, the CDR3 is TGTGCCACCAGCCCGAGACAGGGGGGAATCGTCTACGAGCAGTACTTC.

The rearrangement uses TRBV30 and TRBJ1-2; D may be TRBD1 (6 bases). The germline CDR1 and CDR2 sequences are GTSNPN and SVGIG (reference sequence). The V end lost 2 bases, the J end lost 3 bases, and 10 bases lay between the germline ends. The CDR3 extends over 13 amino acids. CDR3 loop: CAWSPQGHYGYTF. The CDR3 DNA follows: TGTGCCTGGAGTCCACAGGGCCACTATGGCTACACCTTC.

The chain recombines TRBV5-4 with TRBJ2-3; 9 bases are shared with TRBD2. The junction had 6 bases not matched to a gene; V was cut back by 3 bases and J by 4 bases. The CDR3 contains 15 residues. The germline CDR1 and CDR2 sequences are SGHNT and YYREEE (reference sequence). The CDR3 DNA is TGTGCCAGCAGCTGGCGGGGGGGCACGGCAGATACGCAGTATTTT. Encoded protein: CASSWRGGTADTQYF.

The chain employs TRBV9 and TRBJ2-7; D is unresolved. V lost 0 bases to trimming and J lost 3 bases, with 7 bases between them. Germline V lookup: CDR1 SGDLS, CDR2 YYNGEE. This CDR3 is built from 13 residues. The CDR3 region is CASSVDLRYEQYF. DNA of the CDR3: TGTGCCAGCAGCGTAGACCTTCGCTACGAGCAGTACTTC.

This clone was counted between two and nine times. CDR3 DNA sequence: TGTGCCTGGAGTGTCGGGCAGGGGTACAATGAGCAGTTCTTC. This gives the protein CAWSVGQGYNEQFF. The J gene is TRBJ2-1, the V gene TRBV30; a weak D match, TRBD1 (6 bases). The CDR3 covers 14 residues. Germline assignment: CDR1 GTSNPN and CDR2 SVGIG (reference sequence). Between the trimmed V and J ends, which lost 0 bases and 4 bases, there was a span of 10 bases.

This chain uses TRBV21-1 with TRBJ1-5; the D call in the table, TRBD1, was not verified against the DNA. TRBV21-1 is shown as a pseudogene. CDR3 length: 19 amino acids. CDR3 in DNA: TGTGCCAGCAGCAAAGTATCAGGTAAGCCCTCTGGGAGCAATCAGCCCCAGCATTTT. This translates into CASSKVSGKPSGSNQPQHF.

The chain uses TRBV7-2 and TRBJ2-7; TRBD1 matches 9 bases. Germline V CDR1 and CDR2: SGHTA, FQGNSA. The CDR3 is made up of 13 amino acids. After removal of 5 bases from V and 5 bases from J, the junction contained 4 bases not matched to a gene. As DNA, the CDR3 is TGTGCCAGCAGCCAGGGACAGGGAGACGAGCAGTACTTC. Protein sequence: CASSQGQGDEQYF.

This chain joins TRBV28 and TRBJ2-3, with D perhaps matching TRBD2 (5 bases). Trimming shortened V by 8 bases and J by 2 bases, and 8 bases separated the two germline ends. CDR3 length: 12 amino acids. In germline, CDR1 is MDHEN, CDR2 SYDVKM. In DNA form, the CDR3 reads TGTGCCAGCGGGAGCGCCACAGATACGCAGTATTTT. This gives the protein CASGSATDTQYF.

The rearrangement joins TRBV19 to TRBJ2-7; tentatively, D is TRBD1 or TRBD2 (5 bases each). The CDR3 is made up of 14 amino acids. Trimming left V 3 bases short and J 2 bases short, with 11 bases between. Germline V gives CDR1 LNHDA, CDR2 SQIVND (reference sequence). CDR3 loop: CASSIGTATYEQYF. Here the CDR3 DNA reads TGTGCCAGTAGTATCGGGACGGCCACCTACGAGCAGTACTTC.

This clone was counted ten times or more. V is TRBV14 and J is TRBJ2-2, with D hard to call. CDR1 and CDR2 (germline): SGHDN, FVKESK. The CDR3 contains 17 residues. Deletions cut 2 bases from V and 0 bases from J, with 13 bases between. The CDR3 reads CASSQNHYQSNTGELFF. CDR3 in DNA: TGTGCCAGCAGCCAAAATCACTACCAATCGAACACCGGGGAGCTGTTTTTT.